Detailed here is one T cell receptor beta chain. One entry per CDR3 protein, called by TCRdb with MiXCR from the 5' RACE reads. The sample shows about 530,000 distinct CDR3 sequences, 20% to 25% of them seen only once. This specimen belongs to a study of identical twins. The CDR3 runs to 13 residues. From germline, CDR1 is DFQATT and CDR2 SNEGSKA (reference sequence). Trimming pared 1 base from V and 4 bases from J, leaving 8 bases between. These data were likewise used in another study, on yellow fever vaccine responses in identical twins.

The material sequenced was CD4+ T cells sorted from blood. The rearrangement links TRBV20-1 to TRBJ2-1; no reliable D call. This clonotype was sampled from a woman between 18 and 30 years old in good health. The CDR3, as DNA: TGCAGTGCTAGAGTGCCGGTTTACAATGAGCAGTTCTTC. This translates into CSARVPVYNEQFF.